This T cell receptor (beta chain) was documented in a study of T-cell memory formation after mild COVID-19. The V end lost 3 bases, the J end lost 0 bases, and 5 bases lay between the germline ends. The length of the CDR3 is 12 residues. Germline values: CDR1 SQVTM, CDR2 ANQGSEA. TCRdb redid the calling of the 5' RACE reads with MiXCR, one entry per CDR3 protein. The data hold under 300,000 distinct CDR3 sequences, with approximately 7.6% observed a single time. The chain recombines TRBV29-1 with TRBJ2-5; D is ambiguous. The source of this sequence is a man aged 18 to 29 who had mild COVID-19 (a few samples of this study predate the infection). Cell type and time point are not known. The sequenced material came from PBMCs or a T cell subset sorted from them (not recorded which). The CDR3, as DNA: TGCAGCGTTGATACAAACCAAGAGACCCAGTACTTC. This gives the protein CSVDTNQETQYF.